This T cell receptor beta chain was identified in a study of metastatic and nonmetastatic thyroid tumors. Study as a whole: Repertoire comparisons spanned blood and tumor or nodule tissue from malignant and benign thyroid patients. Study-level results: Reportedly, malignant thyroid tumors had significantly higher TCR beta diversity than benign nodules, in blood and tumor.

Thyroid surgery took place with no prior treatment in any patient. This clone was observed at least ten times. The antigen is unknown. Original handling: In papillary thyroid cancer, a distant-metastasis classifier was built using CDR3 differences across clinicopathological groups. MiXCR reprocessed the PCR reads for TCRdb. TCRdb's processing, not the study's, gives the V and J calls here. The top ten hold roughly 2.6% of the sample, which has about 24,000 clones, around 20% seen once. Trimming took 0 bases from V and 0 from J, leaving 10 bases between them. This CDR3 comprises 16 residues. Germline CDR1 LGHDT, CDR2 YNNKEL (reference sequence).

The clonotype originates from a male donor with papillary thyroid cancer or a benign thyroid nodule (not recorded which). Some clones in this sample may be carry-over from other donors' samples. The sequenced sample was adjacent normal tissue. The chain employs TRBV3-1 and TRBJ2-3; either TRBD1 or TRBD2 may fit D (5 bases each). The CDR3 DNA follows: TGTGCCAGCAGCCAAGAGAGGGGCGGAAGCACAGATACGCAGTATTTT. Translated: CASSQERGGSTDTQYF.